The 8 T cell receptor beta chains given below trace back to one sample, sequenced in a study of blood T cells in healthy people across ages. Next came a second PCR, run for roughly 7 to 12 cycles, which used a sample-barcoded 5' primer along with a J-beta primer mix. Each CDR3 protein is one row after TCRdb ran MiXCR on the 5' RACE reads. The sample has about 770,000 distinct CDR3 sequences, roughly 44% seen once. Input material: blood. The receptors come from a man aged 55 to 70 in good health.

This clonotype has just a few counts. V usage is TRBV20-1 and J usage is TRBJ2-7; 7 bases are a match to TRBD1. V lost 6 bases to trimming and J lost 2 bases; unmatched junction nucleotides: 7. The CDR3 has 13 amino acids. The V gene's germline CDR1 is DFQATT and CDR2 SNEGSKA (reference sequence). The CDR3 coding sequence is TGCAGTGCAAGGACAGGAGCGCCCTACGAGCAGTACTTC. Protein product: CSARTGAPYEQYF.

The chain combines TRBV12-3 or TRBV12-4 with TRBJ1-6; no firm D call. Trimming cost V 3 bases and J 2 bases, with 8 bases left between them. The CDR3 consists of 15 residues. The chain's CDR3 is CASSFLAAYNSPLHF. CDR3 in DNA: TGTGCCAGCAGTTTTTTGGCCGCCTATAATTCACCCCTCCACTTT.

This CDR3 is CAWNPGQATYEQYF. The CDR3 DNA is TGTGCCTGGAATCCGGGACAGGCCACCTACGAGCAGTACTTC. V usage is TRBV30 and J usage is TRBJ2-7; the match to TRBD1 covers 8 bases. The CDR3 contains 14 residues. Looked up from germline, CDR1 is GTSNPN and CDR2 is SVGIG (reference sequence). V was clipped by 4 bases and J by 2 bases; unmatched bases: 7.

This clonotype is a singleton in its sample. The chain joins TRBV3-1 to TRBJ1-2, with TRBD1 matching 8 bases. This CDR3 has 17 amino acids. V lost 5 bases and J lost 8; bases outside the gene matches: 19. CDR1 and CDR2 from the germline V gene are LGHDT and YNNKEL (reference sequence). The DNA for the CDR3 is TGTGCCAGCAGCGGGGGGGTTAGGGACGGGACAGGCGGCGGCTACACCTTC. Translation gives CASSGGVRDGTGGGYTF.

This chain connects TRBV7-9 to TRBJ2-5; TRBD1 aligns across 7 bases. Losses at the gene ends were 4 bases for V and 2 bases for J; bases not matched to a gene: 7. CDR1 is SEHNR and CDR2 is FQNEAQ in the germline V gene (reference sequence). This CDR3 comprises 15 residues. The CDR3 DNA follows: TGTGCCAGCAGCTCCCACAGGGGACAGCAAGAGACCCAGTACTTC. Translating it yields CASSSHRGQQETQYF.

This rearrangement joins TRBV20-1 to TRBJ2-1; 8 positions agree with TRBD1. V dropped 6 bases and J dropped 5; count of bases not matched to a gene: 6. The CDR3 totals 13 residues. From germline, CDR1 is DFQATT and CDR2 SNEGSKA (reference sequence). The CDR3 protein is CSAGQGANNEQFF. The CDR3, as DNA: TGCAGTGCCGGACAGGGAGCAAACAATGAGCAGTTCTTC.

This clonotype has more than one count but fewer than ten. The chain uses TRBV12-3 or TRBV12-4 and TRBJ2-2; a weak D match, TRBD1 (5 bases). The CDR3 has 15 residues. The V gene lost 2 bases and the J gene lost 0 bases, with 7 bases spanning the gap. The CDR3 loop is CASSLQGPNTGELFF. The CDR3 DNA sequence: TGTGCCAGCAGTTTACAGGGCCCGAACACCGGGGAGCTGTTTTTT.

This clonotype has a handful of counts. The V gene is TRBV11-3, the J gene TRBJ2-3, with no clear D. V was shortened by 1 base and J by 4 bases, with 9 bases between the two germline ends. From germline, CDR1 is SGHNT and CDR2 YENEEA. This CDR3 is built from 14 residues. The chain's CDR3 is CASSLGLSADTQYF. The CDR3 DNA sequence: TGTGCCAGCAGCTTAGGCCTTTCTGCAGATACGCAGTATTTT.